This is a list of T cell receptor beta chains from one sample in a study of cytomegalovirus exposure and HLA in healthy donors. Profiled with immunoSEQ multiplex PCR; TCRdb holds only in-frame clones, not every one. Here the sample spans 250,000 to 350,000 clones, roughly 70% being singletons. The sample taken for sequencing was PBMCs. The receptor set was obtained from a female donor in good health and CMV-seronegative. Both conserved end residues are part of each CDR3.

V: TRBV9; J: TRBJ1-2; CDR3: CASSVVAGQSLGYTF
V: TRBV2; J: TRBJ1-2; CDR3: CASQDLRDREGYTF
V: TRBV4-2; J: TRBJ2-2; CDR3: CASSLRQTDTGELFF
V: TRBV5-6; J: TRBJ1-4; CDR3: CASSHRTGSNEKLFF
V: TRBV7-9; J: TRBJ2-1; CDR3: CASRDFLNEQFF
V: TRBV10-3; J: TRBJ1-2; CDR3: CAISDGGKGYGYTF
V: TRBV5-6; J: TRBJ1-1; CDR3: CASSDDRFEAFF
V: TRBV9; J: TRBJ1-1; CDR3: CASSVGGANTEAFF
V: TRBV10-3; J: TRBJ2-7; CDR3: CAVSGAVEQYF
V: TRBV5-1; J: TRBJ1-2; CDR3: CASSLTTGSYGYTF
V: TRBV4-2; J: TRBJ1-5; CDR3: CASSQGRDNQPQHF
V: TRBV4-1; J: TRBJ2-7; CDR3: CASTPAGGYEQYF
V: TRBV28; J: TRBJ1-2; CDR3: CASGGTGTYYGYTF
V: TRBV6-5; J: TRBJ1-1; CDR3: CASSEQGLNTEAFF
V: TRBV11-3; J: TRBJ2-2; CDR3: CASSLDRGLSGELFF
V: TRBV21-1; J: TRBJ2-7; CDR3: CASSKVTSGSRPDYEQYF
V: TRBV27; J: TRBJ1-2; CDR3: CASSVTGTGGGRYGYTF
V: TRBV7-9; J: TRBJ2-3; CDR3: CASSLLNRGADTQYF
V: TRBV19; J: TRBJ2-3; CDR3: CASSSLAGASTDTQYF
V: TRBV6-4; J: TRBJ2-1; CDR3: CASSDSGGGPNEQFF
V: TRBV2; J: TRBJ1-5; CDR3: CASTPIDRGQPQHF
V: TRBV7-3; J: TRBJ2-7; CDR3: CASSFSGGSYEQYF
V: TRBV28; J: TRBJ2-5; CDR3: CASSPLGSGTQETQYF
V: TRBV9; J: TRBJ2-7; CDR3: CASSVVGGAEQYF
V: TRBV5-6; J: .; CDR3: CASSWGLAGVRDEQYF
V: TRBV27; J: TRBJ2-1; CDR3: CASSLLAGGNVYNEQFF
V: TRBV29-1; J: .; CDR3: CSVETGQGSYEQYF
V: TRBV4-1; J: TRBJ2-5; CDR3: CASSQEARLGTQYF
V: TRBV2; J: TRBJ2-1; CDR3: CASSEAQGQGIVNEQFF
V: TRBV19; J: TRBJ2-1; CDR3: CASSLEGLAYNEQFF
V: TRBV13; J: TRBJ2-1; CDR3: CASTSGLTGANEQFF
V: TRBV29-1; J: TRBJ1-2; CDR3: CSVEGGADYGYTF
V: TRBV5-4; J: TRBJ1-5; CDR3: CASSYQGNQPQHF
V: TRBV5-1; J: TRBJ2-7; CDR3: CASSLRTSGAFSYEQYF
V: TRBV10-1; J: TRBJ2-2; CDR3: CASRVQGNTGELFF
V: TRBV19; J: TRBJ1-2; CDR3: CASTQGPYGYTF
V: TRBV2; J: TRBJ2-1; CDR3: CASSKDRGRSNEQFF
V: TRBV2; J: TRBJ1-1; CDR3: CASGWARNTEAFF
V: TRBV19; J: TRBJ2-7; CDR3: CASTTSGSNEQYF
V: TRBV7-8; J: TRBJ1-1; CDR3: CASSLLGQSNTEAFF
V: TRBV10-1; J: TRBJ2-5; CDR3: CASSAGNQETQYF
V: TRBV6-5; J: TRBJ1-2; CDR3: CASRIRGMGGYGYTF
V: TRBV7-9; J: TRBJ2-7; CDR3: CASSLGRGYSYEQYF
V: TRBV1; J: TRBJ1-5; CDR3: CTSSRVPNPGQQYQPQHF
V: TRBV6-1; J: TRBJ1-3; CDR3: CASSEQGLAWGNTIYF
V: TRBV27; J: TRBJ2-7; CDR3: CASSLVAGFSSYEQYF
V: TRBV9; J: TRBJ2-3; CDR3: CASSDLQGENTDTQYF